The 29 T cell receptor beta chains given below trace back to one sample, sequenced in a study of response to subunit inactivated influenza vaccine. TCRdb ran MiXCR on the RT-PCR reads and lists one entry per CDR3 protein. The repertoire holds around 180,000 distinct CDR3 sequences, with about 9% as singletons. This specimen was non-naive T cells sorted from PBMCs, taken on the day of vaccination. These receptors were collected from a man in his forties or fifties who received an inactivated influenza vaccine.

This clonotype was recorded many times. The rearrangement joins TRBV3-1 to TRBJ2-5; no definite D call. V shed 4 bases and J shed 5 bases, with 14 bases lying between them. The germline V gene encodes CDR1 LGHDT and CDR2 YNNKEL (reference sequence). This CDR3 region has 14 residues. CDR3 amino acids: CASSPSGILETQYF. In nucleotides, the CDR3 is TGTGCCAGCAGCCCCTCTGGTATTTTGGAGACCCAGTACTTC.

This clonotype was seen many times. The rearrangement uses TRBV7-9 and TRBJ2-3, with 8 bases fitting TRBD1. Germline V lookup: CDR1 SEHNR, CDR2 FQNEAQ (reference sequence). CDR3 length: 13 residues. J was trimmed by 6 bases and V by 3 bases; bases with no gene match: 2. DNA for the CDR3: TGTGCCAGCAGCTTCCAGGGGGCGGATACGCAGTATTTT. This sequence encodes CASSFQGADTQYF.

This clonotype was seen only a few times. This chain connects TRBV5-6 to TRBJ2-4; D ambiguous. Germline values: CDR1 SGHDT, CDR2 YYEEEE. CDR3 length: 14 amino acids. V dropped 2 bases and J dropped 0 bases, with 6 bases sitting between them. CDR3 DNA sequence: TGTGCCAGCAGCTTCCTATTAGCCAAAAACATTCAGTACTTC. Its protein is CASSFLLAKNIQYF.

This clonotype turned up a few times. This rearrangement joins TRBV12-3 or TRBV12-4 to TRBJ2-3; D is undetermined. Deletions cut 3 bases from V and 12 bases from J, with 10 bases between. The CDR3 sequence is 11 residues long. This CDR3 reads CASSFRTHQYF. The CDR3 DNA follows: TGTGCCAGCAGTTTCCGGACCCATCAGTATTTT.

This clonotype was found a few times. This chain links TRBV12-3 or TRBV12-4 with TRBJ1-1; no reliable D call. The CDR3 runs to 12 residues. V gave up 5 bases and J gave up 5 bases, with 9 bases separating them. CDR3 residues: CASSQLGTEAFF. The CDR3 DNA is TGTGCCAGCAGTCAATTGGGGACTGAAGCTTTCTTT.

On this clonotype itself: A read error may be the cause here, since a much bigger clone is one base away. The chain employs TRBV5-1 and TRBJ1-4; D gene uncertain. CDR3 length equals 15 residues. Germline values: CDR1 SGHRS, CDR2 YFSETQ. CDR3: CASSLENTGSEELFF. The DNA of the CDR3 is TGCGCCAGCAGCTTGGAGAATACCGGGAGTGAAGAACTGTTTTTT. The full variable domain, completed using reference TRBV5-1 and TRBJ1-4, is KAGVTQTPRYLIKTRGQQVTLSCSPISGHRSVSWYQQTPGQGLQFLFEYFSETQRNKGNFPGRFSGRQFSNSRSEMNVSTLELGDSALYLCASSLENTGSEELFFGSGTQLSVL.

This clonotype was seen a few times. This rearrangement joins TRBV10-3 to TRBJ2-3; unclear D gene. Germline lookup yields CDR1 ENHRY and CDR2 SYGVKD. The V end was cut by 0 bases, the J end by 2 bases, with 6 bases between. The CDR3 has 14 amino acids. The CDR3: CAISESPDTDTQYF. DNA for the CDR3: TGTGCCATCAGTGAGTCGCCAGACACAGATACGCAGTATTTT.

The CDR3, as DNA: TGTGCCAGCAGTTTTAGGGGATGGGGGACAGGGAATGAAAAACTGTTTTTT. Protein sequence: CASSFRGWGTGNEKLFF. J is TRBJ1-4 and V is TRBV12-3 or TRBV12-4; 9 bases map to TRBD1. The CDR3 consists of 17 residues. Trimming cost V 3 bases and J 5 bases; bases outside gene matches: 10.

The chain combines TRBV28 with TRBJ2-1; 10 positions match TRBD2. In germline, CDR1 is MDHEN, CDR2 SYDVKM. The CDR3 runs to 16 residues. V lost 6 bases, J lost 5 bases, and 10 bases stayed unmatched. This CDR3 reads CASSQNLAGAHNEQFF. The CDR3 DNA reads as TGTGCCAGCAGCCAAAATCTAGCGGGAGCCCACAATGAGCAGTTCTTC.

The chain links TRBV6-5 to TRBJ2-7, with 10 bases that match TRBD1. V dropped 0 bases and J dropped 3; count of bases not matched to a gene: 2. The germline V gene encodes CDR1 MNHEY and CDR2 SVGAGI. The CDR3 consists of 15 residues. For the CDR3, the DNA is TGTGCCAGCAGTTACTCTGGGACAGGGGACTACGAGCAGTACTTC. Its translation is CASSYSGTGDYEQYF.

This clonotype showed up many times. This chain uses TRBV19 with TRBJ1-1; unclear D gene. V was trimmed by 1 base and J by 4 bases, leaving 16 bases between them. The CDR3 loop spans 16 amino acids. The germline V gene has CDR1 LNHDA and CDR2 SQIVND (reference sequence). The CDR3 coding sequence is TGTGCCAGTAGTATAGCACCCCGGAGACTTGCCACTGAAGCTTTCTTT. Protein: CASSIAPRRLATEAFF.

The gene calls are TRBV6-4 and TRBJ2-2; TRBD2 agrees at 13 bases. Germline lookup yields CDR1 MRHNA and CDR2 SNTAGT. V lost 4 bases, J lost 0 bases, and 2 bases stayed unmatched. There are 17 residues in the CDR3. CDR3 amino acids: CASSGTSGGANTGELFF. The CDR3 bases are TGTGCCAGCAGTGGAACTAGCGGGGGGGCGAACACCGGGGAGCTGTTTTTT.

This clonotype was counted at least ten times. The chain combines TRBV7-2 with TRBJ2-3; TRBD1 or TRBD2 may be the D gene (5 bases each). V was trimmed by 5 bases and J by 5 bases, leaving 20 bases between them. Germline V gene data show CDR1 as SGHTA and CDR2 as FQGNSA. The CDR3 extends over 16 amino acids. The CDR3 region is CASSNEGTEFRDTQYF. CDR3 coding DNA: TGTGCCAGCAGCAATGAGGGGACGGAGTTTAGAGATACGCAGTATTTT.

V gene TRBV19 combines with J gene TRBJ1-5, with no clear D. The CDR3 length is 15 residues. Germline V CDR1 and CDR2: LNHDA, SQIVND (reference sequence). The germline V and J ends were trimmed by 6 bases and 2 bases, with 14 bases remaining between them. CDR3 amino acids: CASSPRSPGNQPQHF. CDR3 DNA sequence: TGTGCCAGTAGCCCTCGCAGCCCCGGCAATCAGCCCCAGCATTTT.

In this sample, this clonotype turned up a few times. V is TRBV21-1 and J is TRBJ2-7; TRBD2, the table's D call, was not compared with the DNA. TRBV21-1 is marked as a pseudogene. The length of the CDR3 is 16 residues. The CDR3 DNA reads as TGTGCCAGCAGCAATACTTCGGAGGCTTCCTCTCACGAGCAGTACTTC. This codes for CASSNTSEASSHEQYF.

The genes are TRBV10-2 and TRBJ2-7, with TRBD2 as a possible D gene (7 bases). CDR1 and CDR2 (germline): WSHSY, SAAADI. Trimming removed 4 bases from V and 5 bases from J, with 15 bases in between. The CDR3 runs to 14 residues. This CDR3 reads CASSVSRGAHEQYF. CDR3 nucleotide sequence: TGCGCCAGCAGTGTCTCACGGGGGGCCCACGAGCAGTACTTC.

This clonotype has just a few counts. This sequence joins TRBV7-3 and TRBJ2-2; 7 bases are shared with TRBD2. V gave up 1 base and J gave up 0 bases; unmatched junction bases: 8. The CDR3 spans 18 residues. Germline CDR1 is SGHTA and CDR2 is FQGTGA. This CDR3 reads CASSLIGRGTSNTGELFF. In DNA, the CDR3 is TGTGCCAGCAGCTTAATTGGGAGGGGCACCTCGAACACCGGGGAGCTGTTTTTT.

This clonotype was observed a few times. The genes are TRBV6-1 and TRBJ1-1, with D unresolved. The CDR3 is 15 amino acids. Trimming shortened V by 7 bases and J by 1 base, and 16 bases separated the two germline ends. CDR1 is MNHNS and CDR2 is SASEGT in the germline V gene. The DNA of the CDR3 is TGTGCCAGCATTCGAGCTCGGGGTACGAACACTGAAGCTTTCTTT. Amino acids: CASIRARGTNTEAFF.

This chain connects TRBV11-2 to TRBJ1-4, with no clear D. The CDR3 contains 15 residues. V was trimmed by 5 bases and J by 0 bases, leaving 10 bases between them. Germline CDR1 and CDR2: SGHAT and FQNNGV. The CDR3 loop reads CASSVQVATNEKLFF. CDR3 nucleotide sequence: TGTGCCAGCAGCGTCCAAGTTGCAACTAATGAAAAACTGTTTTTT.

In its sample, this clonotype was seen many times. J is TRBJ2-7 and V is TRBV5-1; D is ambiguous. Trimming removed 3 bases at V and 6 bases at J, with 7 bases between. This CDR3 has 11 amino acids. The germline gives CDR1 SGHRS, CDR2 YFSETQ. The CDR3 loop reads CASSYLSEQYF. As DNA, the CDR3 is TGCGCCAGCAGCTATTTATCCGAGCAGTACTTC.

This clonotype was seen many times. V is TRBV29-1 and J is TRBJ2-7; D might be TRBD1 (6 bases). This CDR3 contains 14 residues. Germline CDR1 and CDR2: SQVTM and ANQGSEA. The V gene lost 4 bases and the J gene lost 0 bases, with 13 bases spanning the gap. DNA of the CDR3: TGCAGCGTTGCCCACGGACAGCCCTCCTACGAGCAGTACTTC. Its translation is CSVAHGQPSYEQYF.

This clonotype occurred a few times. V usage is TRBV3-1 and J usage is TRBJ2-5, with 11 bases that match TRBD2. The CDR3 length is 16 residues. Trimming removed 2 bases from V and 5 bases from J; junction bases left unmatched: 7. Germline assignment: CDR1 LGHDT and CDR2 YNNKEL (reference sequence). The CDR3 bases are TGTGCCAGCAGCCAAACGACTAGCGGGGATGATGAGACCCAGTACTTC. It yields the protein CASSQTTSGDDETQYF.

The sample holds a few counts of this clonotype. The chain uses TRBV11-2 and TRBJ2-5; TRBD2 matches 7 bases. Germline CDR1 SGHAT, CDR2 FQNNGV. The ends lost 6 bases at V and 5 bases at J; junction bases unmatched: 9. This CDR3 region has 14 residues. The CDR3 loop is CASSPGGGWETQYF. The CDR3 DNA reads as TGTGCCAGCAGTCCCGGCGGGGGTTGGGAGACCCAGTACTTC.

This clonotype was counted a few times. The CDR3 reads CASSFGLAGRSTDTQYF. The CDR3 bases are TGCGCCAGCAGCTTTGGACTAGCGGGGCGTAGCACAGATACGCAGTATTTT. V and J are TRBV5-1 and TRBJ2-3, with 12 bases lining up with TRBD2. The CDR3 is 17 residues long. Germline lookup yields CDR1 SGHRS and CDR2 YFSETQ. With 2 bases clipped from V and 0 bases from J, the junction kept 4 bases outside the gene matches.

V gene TRBV25-1 combines with J gene TRBJ1-1, with a weak D call TRBD1 (5 bases). CDR1 and CDR2 (germline): MGHDK, SYGVNS. This CDR3 is built from 16 residues. V was cut by 1 base and J by 0 bases, with 12 bases left in between. Here the CDR3 reads CASSEWGGLLNTEAFF. CDR3 bases: TGTGCCAGCAGTGAATGGGGGGGACTGTTGAACACTGAAGCTTTCTTT.

The chain couples TRBV10-3 to TRBJ2-3, with D possibly TRBD2 on 6 matching bases. Trimming took off 0 bases at V and 1 base at J, with 11 bases between the two ends. Germline CDR1 and CDR2: ENHRY and SYGVKD. CDR3 size: 16 residues. As DNA, the CDR3 is TGTGCCATCAGTGAGTCGCCGGCTAGCGGCACAGATACGCAGTATTTT. It translates to CAISESPASGTDTQYF.

This clonotype has ten or more counts. The V call is TRBV28, the J call TRBJ2-7; D not resolved. Germline CDR1 reads MDHEN; CDR2 reads SYDVKM. The CDR3 runs 13 residues. V was pared by 5 bases and J by 1 base, with 9 bases between. As DNA, the CDR3 is TGTGCCAGCAGTGGGTCTCCTTCCTACGAGCAGTACTTC. Encoded protein: CASSGSPSYEQYF.

This clonotype has just a few counts. The chain has TRBV7-2 and TRBJ1-1; 9 bases align to TRBD1. The CDR3 is 15 amino acids. V dropped 4 bases and J dropped 6; count of bases not matched to a gene: 9. Germline V gene data show CDR1 as SGHTA and CDR2 as FQGNSA. The CDR3 DNA reads TGTGCCAGCAGCTATACAGGGGGCGCCGGGTCTGAAGCTTTCTTT. As protein: CASSYTGGAGSEAFF.

This chain connects TRBV12-3 or TRBV12-4 to TRBJ2-4; D is possibly TRBD1 or TRBD2 (5 bases each). This CDR3 contains 17 residues. The CDR3: CTLSPGPLKRAKNIQYF. The CDR3 coding sequence is TGTACCCTCAGCCCGGGACCCCTAAAACGGGCCAAAAACATTCAGTACTTC.